The 28 T cell receptor beta chains in this list originate from one sample, sequenced in a study of TIL therapy for anti-PD-1-resistant metastatic lung cancer. Sequencing used immunoSEQ v3. The table came from immunoSEQ multiplex PCR; TCRdb's copy has only in-frame clones and leaves some out. The sample contains approximately 92,000 clones, around three fifths of which appear only once. This sample's time point: pre-treatment sample, taken before nivolumab and TIL therapy. Pleural nodules or supraclavicular lymph nodes made up most of the excised metastases sampled. Sequenced here: tumor tissue, sampled at baseline. Receptors were obtained from a person aged 25 to 85 with non-small cell lung cancer.

This chain connects TRBV19 to TRBJ2-5; 9 nucleotides agree with TRBD2. The germline V gene encodes CDR1 LNHDA and CDR2 SQIVND (reference sequence). Trimming removed 6 bases from V and 1 base from J; junction bases left unmatched: 3. This CDR3 comprises 14 residues. In nucleotides, the CDR3 is TGTGCCAGTAGGCGGACTAGCGCCCAAGAGACCCAGTACTTC. Its protein is CASRRTSAQETQYF.

CDR3 sequence: CASSEGVEQFF. The CDR3 nucleotides are TGTGCCAGCAGTGAAGGAGTGGAGCAGTTCTTC. The genes are TRBV6-1 and TRBJ2-1; D is uncertain. Trimming pared 1 base from V and 10 bases from J, leaving 5 bases between. This CDR3 spans 11 amino acids. The germline V gene encodes CDR1 MNHNS and CDR2 SASEGT.

The rearrangement uses TRBV6-2 or TRBV6-3 and TRBJ1-5, with TRBD1 matching over 8 bases. CDR1 is MNHEY and CDR2 is SVGEGT in the germline V gene. The CDR3 consists of 14 residues. Unmatched junction bases numbered 7, after V lost 6 bases and J lost 6 bases. The CDR3 nucleotides are TGTGCCAGCAGCCAGGACAGGGTTACTCAGCCCCAGCATTTT. Translation gives CASSQDRVTQPQHF.

The chain recombines TRBV5-1 with TRBJ1-1; D gene unclear. CDR1 and CDR2 (germline): SGHRS, YFSETQ. V was cut by 0 bases and J by 5 bases, with 8 bases left in between. This CDR3 is built from 13 residues. The CDR3 loop is CASSLEGNTEAFF. The CDR3 nucleotides read TGCGCCAGCAGCTTGGAAGGGAATACTGAAGCTTTCTTT.

This clone has just a few counts. The CDR3 DNA reads TGTGCCACCAGTGATCGACTAGCGGGCCCAACAGGAGTCGGGGAGCTGTTTTTT. Residues: CATSDRLAGPTGVGELFF. The V and J genes are TRBV24-1 and TRBJ2-2, with TRBD2 matching 10 bases. CDR3 length equals 18 residues. The J segment lost 7 bases and the V segment lost 3 bases, leaving 13 bases of the junction unmatched. Germline V gene lookup returns CDR1 KGHDR and CDR2 SFDVKD.

The chain couples TRBV2 to TRBJ2-3, with TRBD1 matching over 10 bases. V dropped 4 bases and J dropped 8; count of bases not matched to a gene: 6. The CDR3 covers 14 residues. The germline V gene encodes CDR1 SNHLY and CDR2 FYNNEI. CDR3: CASSVGQGRSTQYF. The CDR3 coding sequence is TGTGCCAGCAGTGTGGGACAGGGGCGAAGTACGCAGTATTTT.

This chain connects TRBV7-2 to TRBJ2-7; D call uncertain. This CDR3 contains 15 residues. V gave up 5 bases and J gave up 5 bases, with 19 bases separating them. The germline V gene encodes CDR1 SGHTA and CDR2 FQGNSA. The CDR3 nucleotides read TGTGCCAGCAGCCTAAACGGCCAGAACGGACACGAGCAGTACTTC. It specifies CASSLNGQNGHEQYF. The full variable domain, its missing parts supplied by reference TRBV7-2 and TRBJ2-7, is GAGVSQSPSNKVTEKGKDVELRCDPISGHTALYWYRQSLGQGLEFLIYFQGNSAPDKSGLPSDRFSAERTGGSVSTLTIQRTQQEDSAVYLCASSLNGQNGHEQYFGPGTRLTVT.

V usage is TRBV19 and J usage is TRBJ2-4; TRBD1 might be the D (5 bases). V shed 0 bases and J shed 6 bases, with 6 bases lying between them. Germline-derived CDR1 and CDR2 are LNHDA and SQIVND (reference sequence). This CDR3 region has 13 residues. CDR3 amino acids: CASSIDRGNIQYF. CDR3 sequence (DNA): TGTGCCAGTAGTATAGATAGGGGAAACATTCAGTACTTC.

This clone was observed at least ten times. The J gene is TRBJ2-7, the V gene TRBV11-2; D is undetermined. The germline CDR1 and CDR2 sequences are SGHAT and FQNNGV. The CDR3 length is 12 residues. Trimming removed 1 base at V and 3 bases at J, with 4 bases between. CDR3 in amino acids: CASSLVVYEQYF. The DNA of the CDR3 is TGTGCCAGCAGCTTAGTGGTCTACGAGCAGTACTTC.

Only a few counts were recorded for this clone. This chain links TRBV28 with TRBJ2-5, with D unresolved. This CDR3 region has 11 residues. Trimming stripped 9 bases from V and 4 bases from J, with 9 bases between. Germline CDR1 MDHEN, CDR2 SYDVKM. The CDR3 DNA reads TGTGCCAGTCAAAGAAGAGAGACCCAGTACTTC. This translates into CASQRRETQYF.

As concerns this clone: Germline and junction disagree at one end, which may indicate a read error. Other DNA sequences in this sample translate to the same CDR3. The chain combines TRBV27 with TRBJ1-1; 7 positions agree with TRBD1. CDR1 is MNHEY, CDR2 SMNVEV, per germline (reference sequence). CDR3 length equals 15 residues. The CDR3 sequence: CACRGLGTDGTEAFF. The CDR3 nucleotides are TGCGCCTGCCGCGGTCTGGGGACAGATGGCACTGAAGCTTTCTTT.

The sample holds one count of this clone. The V gene is TRBV25-1, the J gene TRBJ1-2; D perhaps matches TRBD1 (5 bases). This CDR3 has 12 residues. V was trimmed by 8 bases and J by 6 bases, leaving 13 bases between them. Germline V gene sequence: CDR1 MGHDK, CDR2 SYGVNS. The CDR3, as DNA: TGTGCCAGCGGTTGGGGGATGGATGGCTACACCTTC. This encodes CASGWGMDGYTF.

In its sample, this clone was seen a few times. This chain connects TRBV18 to TRBJ2-6; D is unclear. V was pared by 4 bases and J by 0 bases, with 10 bases between. From germline, CDR1 is KGHSH and CDR2 LQKENI. This CDR3 region has 16 residues. CDR3 coding DNA: TGTGCCAGCTCACGGGCTTCGGGCTCTGGGGCCAACGTCCTGACTTTC. It is translated as CASSRASGSGANVLTF.

The J gene is TRBJ2-7, the V gene TRBV4-3; no reliable D call. CDR3 size: 13 residues. V lost 1 base, J lost 6 bases, and 10 bases lay in between. Germline values: CDR1 LGHNA, CDR2 YSLEER. In DNA form, the CDR3 reads TGCGCCAGCAGCCAAGTGCGGCAGAGCGAGCAGTACTTC. Its protein is CASSQVRQSEQYF.

The CDR3 coding sequence is TGTGCCAGCAGCCCGGGGGGGGTCGGAGAGACCCAGTACTTC. Protein product: CASSPGGVGETQYF. This chain connects TRBV5-4 to TRBJ2-5, with TRBD2 identical over 8 bases. CDR3 size: 14 residues. V lost 4 bases, J lost 4 bases, and 6 bases stayed unmatched. CDR1 is SGHNT, CDR2 YYREEE, per germline (reference sequence).

The rearrangement uses TRBV12-3 or TRBV12-4 and TRBJ1-1; TRBD1 might be the D (6 bases). The length of the CDR3 is 13 residues. Trimming stripped 1 base from V and 6 bases from J, with 9 bases between. This chain's CDR3 is CASSLGAGAEAFF. CDR3 DNA: TGTGCCAGCAGTTTAGGGGCAGGGGCTGAAGCTTTCTTT.

The rearrangement uses TRBV12-3 or TRBV12-4 and TRBJ1-1; D gene ambiguous. Trimming removed 5 bases at V and 3 bases at J, with 4 bases between. The CDR3 totals 11 residues. CDR3 sequence reads: CASSRYTEAFF. CDR3 nucleotide sequence: TGTGCCAGCAGTCGGTACACTGAAGCTTTCTTT.

This clone has a handful of counts. The J gene is TRBJ1-6, the V gene TRBV7-3; D is unresolved. With 4 bases removed from V and 8 bases from J, the gap between germline ends came to 12 bases. CDR3 size: 14 residues. Per germline, CDR1 SGHTA and CDR2 FQGTGA. The CDR3 DNA sequence: TGTGCCAGCAGCTCTCTCGGCGGAGATTCACCCCTCCACTTT. Amino acid sequence: CASSSLGGDSPLHF.

In this sample, this clone turned up once. J is TRBJ1-6 and V is TRBV5-1; 9 nucleotides align to TRBD1. This CDR3 spans 17 amino acids. Germline CDR1 reads SGHRS; CDR2 reads YFSETQ. J was trimmed by 10 bases and V by 2 bases; bases with no gene match: 13. CDR3 nucleotides: TGCGCCAGCAGCTTAGACCTACAGGGGGCGCAATGGTCACCCCTCCACTTT. As protein: CASSLDLQGAQWSPLHF.

This clone was seen once. The chain recombines TRBV5-1 with TRBJ2-5; 10 nucleotides agree with TRBD2. The CDR3 spans 17 residues. CDR1 is SGHRS, CDR2 YFSETQ, per germline. Trimming cost V 0 bases and J 1 base; bases outside gene matches: 6. The CDR3 DNA reads as TGCGCCAGCAGCTTGGCCTTGACTAGCGGGCGCCAAGAGACCCAGTACTTC. Protein product: CASSLALTSGRQETQYF.

V is TRBV11-2 and J is TRBJ1-2, with 8 bases lining up with TRBD1. CDR1 and CDR2 (germline): SGHAT, FQNNGV. This CDR3 spans 13 amino acids. Trimming removed 4 bases from V and 7 bases from J; junction bases left unmatched: 5. DNA for the CDR3: TGTGCCAGCAGCTCCGGACAGGGCGGTGGCTACACCTTC. It codes for CASSSGQGGGYTF.

The gene calls are TRBV11-2 and TRBJ2-3; TRBD2 is a possible D gene (7 bases). The CDR3 contains 15 residues. CDR1 is SGHAT, CDR2 FQNNGV, per germline. V was pared by 8 bases and J by 5 bases, with 20 bases between. CDR3 protein: CASGQMGGQLDTQYF. The CDR3 DNA follows: TGTGCCAGCGGTCAGATGGGGGGGCAATTAGATACGCAGTATTTT.

The chain combines TRBV3-1 (or the pseudogene TRBV3-2) with TRBJ1-3; 8 bases match TRBD1. The CDR3 loop spans 15 amino acids. Germline V lookup: CDR1 LGHDT, CDR2 YNNKEL (reference sequence). Trimming took 4 bases from V and 1 from J; bases not matched to a gene: 3. The CDR3 DNA is TGTGCCAGCAGCCGGGACAGGTTTTCTGGAAACACCATATATTTT. This encodes CASSRDRFSGNTIYF.

The chain is built from TRBV25-1 and TRBJ2-1; 8 bases fit TRBD2. The germline V gene has CDR1 MGHDK and CDR2 SYGVNS. The CDR3 loop spans 16 amino acids. Germline trimming cut 1 base from V and 0 bases from J; bases unmatched to any gene: 2. This CDR3 reads CASSESGGSSYNEQFF. In nucleotides, the CDR3 is TGTGCCAGCAGTGAATCGGGGGGGAGCTCCTACAATGAGCAGTTCTTC.

This chain joins TRBV4-3 and TRBJ2-1, with a possible D match to TRBD2 (6 bases). V was clipped by 0 bases and J by 9 bases, with 18 bases between them. The germline CDR1 and CDR2 sequences are LGHNA and YSLEER. CDR3 length: 16 residues. DNA for the CDR3: TGCGCCAGCAGCCAAGATCCAGGGACGGGGGTTGGTGAGCAGTTCTTC. Its translation is CASSQDPGTGVGEQFF.

A single count supports this clone. V usage is TRBV24-1 and J usage is TRBJ2-1, with unresolved D. The CDR3 spans 12 residues. Germline lookup yields CDR1 KGHDR and CDR2 SFDVKD. Trimming removed 1 base at V and 6 bases at J, with 3 bases between. CDR3 coding DNA: TGTGCCACCAGTGATTTTTCCAATGAGCAGTTCTTC. Translated: CATSDFSNEQFF.

The chain uses TRBV7-2 and TRBJ2-1; 9 nucleotides agree with TRBD2. This CDR3 spans 15 amino acids. The junction had 7 bases not matched to a gene; V was cut back by 0 bases and J by 10 bases. CDR1 and CDR2 (germline): SGHTA, FQGNSA. CDR3 nucleotide sequence: TGTGCCAGCAGCTTAGCTAGCGGGGGCTTGGTAGAGCAGTTCTTC. Residues: CASSLASGGLVEQFF.

The chain recombines TRBV7-2 with TRBJ2-2; 7 bases align to TRBD2. J lost 1 base, V lost 0 bases, and 2 bases had no gene match. Germline V gene data show CDR1 as SGHTA and CDR2 as FQGNSA. The CDR3 consists of 16 residues. The CDR3: CASSLATSRNTGELFF. For the CDR3, the DNA is TGTGCCAGCAGCTTAGCGACTAGCCGGAACACCGGGGAGCTGTTTTTT.